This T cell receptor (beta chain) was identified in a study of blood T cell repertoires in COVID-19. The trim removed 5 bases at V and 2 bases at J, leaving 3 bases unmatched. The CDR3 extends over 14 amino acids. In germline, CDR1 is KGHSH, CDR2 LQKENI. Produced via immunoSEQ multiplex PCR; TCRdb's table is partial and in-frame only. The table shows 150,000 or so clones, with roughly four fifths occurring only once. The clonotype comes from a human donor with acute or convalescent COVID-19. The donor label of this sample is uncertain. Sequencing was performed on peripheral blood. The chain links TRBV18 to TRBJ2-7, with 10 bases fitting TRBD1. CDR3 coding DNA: TGTGCCAGCTCAAGAGGGACAGGGGCCTACGAGCAGTACTTC. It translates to CASSRGTGAYEQYF.